This record looks at one T cell receptor beta chain sequence and its context. The antigen remains undetermined. Deep level was the assay's run setting. Profiling relied on immunoSEQ multiplex PCR, and the TCRdb table lists in-frame clones only, not all of them. The sample consists of about 1 million clones, about 77% of them appearing once. This record belongs to a study of shared clonotypes between healthy human individuals. Study-wide points: Naive CD4 clonotypes overlapped across several donors at roughly 5%. Although depth was large, rarefaction showed that sequencing of the sorted subsets was incomplete.

The CDR3 is 11 amino acids. The germline CDR1 and CDR2 sequences are GTSNPN and SVGIG (reference sequence). The V and J ends lost 5 bases and 3 bases respectively, with 8 bases between them. This sequence originates from a man younger than 35 in good health. Sequenced: memory CD4+ T cells sorted from blood. Subset: CD45RA-negative fraction. The chain is built from TRBV30 and TRBJ2-7; tentative D call: TRBD1 (6 bases). The DNA for the CDR3 is TGTGCCTGGGCCAGGGGCTACGAGCAGTACTTC. Protein: CAWARGYEQYF.